This is a list of T cell receptor beta chains from one sample in a study of T-cell reconstitution after alpha-beta-depleted transplantation in children. A single record per CDR3 protein comes from TCRdb applying MiXCR to the PCR reads. The sample lists hundreds of thousands of distinct CDR3 sequences, 11% occurring once. The sample was peripheral blood, taken 180 days after TCRalphabeta/CD19-depleted stem cell transplant. These receptors were collected from a male patient under 10 years old who had a stem cell transplant for chronic granulomatous disease, so the T cells may come from the graft donor. Each CDR3 is given with its conserved first and last residue. A D gene is named only where the DNA matches it firmly. Only part of the rows carry a size: once, few, many, or a class if the clone is expanded.

d_call: NA
v_call: TRBV6-1
j_call: TRBJ2-1
clone_size: many
cdr3_nt: TGTGCCAGCAGTCGTAGCGGTCCCCGCTCCTACAATGAGCAGTTCTTC
cdr3_aa: CASSRSGPRSYNEQFF

d_call: TRBD2
v_call: TRBV18
j_call: TRBJ2-5
clone_size: few
cdr3_nt: TGTGCCAGCTCACCACCGGCTAGCGGGATGGTGGAGACCCAGTACTTC
cdr3_aa: CASSPPASGMVETQYF

d_call: TRBD1
v_call: TRBV27
j_call: TRBJ2-6
clone_size: many
cdr3_nt: TGTGCCAGCAGTCTCCTGAGGACAGGACTCTCTGGGGCCAACGTCCTGACTTTC
cdr3_aa: CASSLLRTGLSGANVLTF

d_call: NA
v_call: TRBV29-1
j_call: TRBJ2-1
clone_size: many
cdr3_nt: TGCAGCGTTGTGGGGCCCCCGGGCAATGAGCAGTTCTTC
cdr3_aa: CSVVGPPGNEQFF

d_call: NA
v_call: TRBV6-1
j_call: TRBJ1-4
clone_size: many
cdr3_nt: TGTGCCAGCAGTGAAGATCTAATCCGGAGCCCCCGAGAAAAACTGTTTTTT
cdr3_aa: CASSEDLIRSPREKLFF

d_call: TRBD1
v_call: TRBV6-1
j_call: TRBJ2-4
clone_size: many
cdr3_nt: TGTGCCAGCAGTCCCGGGACAGGGGAAGGAGGCAAAAACATTCAGTACTTC
cdr3_aa: CASSPGTGEGGKNIQYF

d_call: NA
v_call: TRBV18
j_call: TRBJ2-4
clone_size: many
cdr3_nt: TGTGCCAGCTCACCACCTACTGGAGCCAAAAACATTCAGTACTTC
cdr3_aa: CASSPPTGAKNIQYF

d_call: NA
v_call: TRBV12-3/TRBV12-4
j_call: TRBJ2-5
clone_size: many
cdr3_nt: TGTGCCAGCAGCTCCGGGCCCAGAGAGACCCAGTACTTC
cdr3_aa: CASSSGPRETQYF

d_call: TRBD1
v_call: TRBV5-4
j_call: TRBJ2-1
clone_size: NA
cdr3_nt: TGTGCCAGCAGCCATTTTAAAGACAGGGGATTTCCTGAGCAGTTCTTC
cdr3_aa: CASSHFKDRGFPEQFF

d_call: NA
v_call: TRBV4-2
j_call: TRBJ2-3
clone_size: few
cdr3_nt: TGTGCCAGCAGCCTCCGTATTGGGCCTAGCACAGATACGCAGTATTTT
cdr3_aa: CASSLRIGPSTDTQYF

d_call: TRBD1
v_call: TRBV11-1
j_call: TRBJ2-6
clone_size: many
cdr3_nt: TGTGCCAGCAGCTTTTCCGGGACAGGGGAACTCTCTGGGGCCAACGTCCTGACTTTC
cdr3_aa: CASSFSGTGELSGANVLTF

d_call: TRBD2
v_call: TRBV28
j_call: TRBJ2-2
clone_size: many
cdr3_nt: TGTGCCCCCGCGCGGGAGAGAGCGGTCGGGGAGCTGTTTTTT
cdr3_aa: CAPARERAVGELFF

d_call: TRBD1
v_call: TRBV20-1
j_call: TRBJ1-1
clone_size: many
cdr3_nt: TGCAGCGCGCCGGGACAGGCCATGAACACTGAAGCTTTCTTT
cdr3_aa: CSAPGQAMNTEAFF

d_call: NA
v_call: TRBV12-3/TRBV12-4
j_call: TRBJ1-5
clone_size: many
cdr3_nt: TGTGCCAGCAGTTCCCTTCGTCCCAGCAATCAGCCCCAGCATTTT
cdr3_aa: CASSSLRPSNQPQHF

d_call: TRBD2
v_call: TRBV20-1
j_call: TRBJ2-5
clone_size: few
cdr3_nt: TGCAGTGCAAGCGGGGGTTGGGAGACCCAGTACTTC
cdr3_aa: CSASGGWETQYF

d_call: NA
v_call: TRBV4-3
j_call: TRBJ2-7
clone_size: many
cdr3_nt: TGCGCCAGCAGCCAAGATTCAGGTAGATTGGGGGAGCAGTACTTC
cdr3_aa: CASSQDSGRLGEQYF

d_call: TRBD1
v_call: TRBV4-3
j_call: TRBJ2-7
clone_size: few
cdr3_nt: TGCGCCAGCAGCCTCGAAGGACAGGATGAAGAGCAGTACTTC
cdr3_aa: CASSLEGQDEEQYF

d_call: NA
v_call: TRBV11-2
j_call: TRBJ2-7
clone_size: many
cdr3_nt: TGTGCCAGCAGCTTAGAGGGGTCGGAATGCTCCTACGAGCAGTACTTC
cdr3_aa: CASSLEGSECSYEQYF

d_call: TRBD1
v_call: TRBV5-1
j_call: TRBJ2-7
clone_size: many
cdr3_nt: TGCGCCAGCAGCTTGGGGGACAGGGGCTACGAGCAGTACTTC
cdr3_aa: CASSLGDRGYEQYF

d_call: NA
v_call: TRBV5-5
j_call: TRBJ2-7
clone_size: many
cdr3_nt: TGTGCCAGCAGCTTGTCTGTGGTCTACGAGCAGTACTTC
cdr3_aa: CASSLSVVYEQYF

d_call: NA
v_call: TRBV3-1
j_call: TRBJ2-7
clone_size: many
cdr3_nt: TGTGCCAGCAGCCAAGAAGGCGGCGTCGAGCAGTACTTC
cdr3_aa: CASSQEGGVEQYF

d_call: NA
v_call: TRBV5-1
j_call: TRBJ1-6
clone_size: few
cdr3_nt: TGCGCCAGCAGCTTGACGACTTCCTCGGGTAATTCACCCCTCCACTTT
cdr3_aa: CASSLTTSSGNSPLHF

d_call: NA
v_call: TRBV28
j_call: TRBJ2-3
clone_size: many
cdr3_nt: TGTGCCAGCAGTTTAAACCGGGGGCGATACACAGATACGCAGTATTTT
cdr3_aa: CASSLNRGRYTDTQYF

d_call: TRBD2
v_call: TRBV24-1
j_call: TRBJ2-3
clone_size: many
cdr3_nt: TGTGCCACCAGTGAGCGGACTAGCGGGAGGGCAACAGATACGCAGTATTTT
cdr3_aa: CATSERTSGRATDTQYF

d_call: NA
v_call: TRBV28
j_call: TRBJ2-7
clone_size: many
cdr3_nt: TGTGCCAGCAGTCAAACCCACGGGGGCTACGAGCAGTACTTC
cdr3_aa: CASSQTHGGYEQYF

d_call: TRBD2
v_call: TRBV11-2
j_call: TRBJ2-1
clone_size: many
cdr3_nt: TGTGCCAGCAGCTCAGCTTTGGGCGGGGGGGCCAACAATGAGCAGTTCTTC
cdr3_aa: CASSSALGGGANNEQFF

d_call: TRBD1
v_call: TRBV25-1
j_call: TRBJ2-4
clone_size: many
cdr3_nt: TGTGCCAGTCAACCGGGACAGGGAATAGCCAAAAACATTCAGTACTTC
cdr3_aa: CASQPGQGIAKNIQYF

d_call: NA
v_call: TRBV20-1
j_call: TRBJ2-1
clone_size: many
cdr3_nt: TGCAGTGCGGAGGTCGGGAGCTCCTACAATGAGCAGTTCTTC
cdr3_aa: CSAEVGSSYNEQFF

d_call: NA
v_call: TRBV6-2/TRBV6-3
j_call: TRBJ2-7
clone_size: NA
cdr3_nt: TGTGCCAGCAGTAGGGCTAGCTCCTACGAGCAGTACTTC
cdr3_aa: CASSRASSYEQYF

d_call: TRBD2
v_call: TRBV7-3
j_call: TRBJ2-3
clone_size: many
cdr3_nt: TGTGCCAGCAGCCCCCGGGGGCGCGGGAGGGCCGCGTCAGATACGCAGTATTTT
cdr3_aa: CASSPRGRGRAASDTQYF

d_call: NA
v_call: TRBV5-5
j_call: TRBJ2-1
clone_size: many
cdr3_nt: TGTGCCAGCAGCTCGGACTTCGCCTACAATGAGCAGTTCTTC
cdr3_aa: CASSSDFAYNEQFF

d_call: TRBD2
v_call: TRBV30
j_call: TRBJ2-3
clone_size: few
cdr3_nt: TGTGCCTGGAGTACGGGACTAGCGGGAGTGGCAGGAACGCAGTATTTT
cdr3_aa: CAWSTGLAGVAGTQYF

d_call: NA
v_call: TRBV5-1
j_call: TRBJ1-1
clone_size: many
cdr3_nt: TGCGCCAGCAGCTTGGAAGGGCGGGACACTGAAGCTTTCTTT
cdr3_aa: CASSLEGRDTEAFF

d_call: TRBD1
v_call: TRBV6-5
j_call: TRBJ1-2
clone_size: many
cdr3_nt: TGTGCCAGCAGTTACGCGGGACAGGGGGCTGGCTATGGCTACACCTTC
cdr3_aa: CASSYAGQGAGYGYTF

d_call: NA
v_call: TRBV5-1
j_call: TRBJ2-1
clone_size: many
cdr3_nt: TGCGCCAGCAGCTTGTCCCCCACGCAGGGGTACAATGAGCAGTTCTTC
cdr3_aa: CASSLSPTQGYNEQFF

d_call: TRBD2
v_call: TRBV7-9
j_call: TRBJ2-3
clone_size: many
cdr3_nt: TGTGCCAGCAGCTTACCCCTAGCGGGGGCAGATACGCAGTATTTT
cdr3_aa: CASSLPLAGADTQYF

d_call: NA
v_call: TRBV20-1
j_call: TRBJ2-7
clone_size: many
cdr3_nt: TGCAGTGCCGCCGCGGGCTTGGAACAGTACTTC
cdr3_aa: CSAAAGLEQYF

d_call: NA
v_call: TRBV24-1
j_call: TRBJ2-2
clone_size: many
cdr3_nt: TGTGCCACCTCCACCGGGGAGCTGTTTTTT
cdr3_aa: CATSTGELFF

d_call: NA
v_call: TRBV7-9
j_call: TRBJ2-7
clone_size: few
cdr3_nt: TGTGCCAGCAGCCCTTTGGCGCGGGCCTACGAGCAGTACTTC
cdr3_aa: CASSPLARAYEQYF

d_call: NA
v_call: TRBV9
j_call: TRBJ2-3
clone_size: many
cdr3_nt: TGTGCCAGCAGCCCACAGGACCGTGCAGATACGCAGTATTTT
cdr3_aa: CASSPQDRADTQYF

d_call: NA
v_call: TRBV3-1
j_call: TRBJ2-7
clone_size: many
cdr3_nt: TGTGCCAGCAGCCAAGATGCGGCAGCTAGCTCCTACGAGCAGTACTTC
cdr3_aa: CASSQDAAASSYEQYF

d_call: TRBD2
v_call: TRBV5-1
j_call: TRBJ2-1
clone_size: many
cdr3_nt: TGCGCCAGCAGCCCCCGACTAGCGGGTAACAATGAGCAGTTCTTC
cdr3_aa: CASSPRLAGNNEQFF

d_call: TRBD1
v_call: TRBV4-2
j_call: TRBJ1-3
clone_size: many
cdr3_nt: TGTGCCAGCAGCCAAGGATTTTTCGCTTCGACAGGGCGATTTTTAGGAAACACCATATATTTT
cdr3_aa: CASSQGFFASTGRFLGNTIYF

d_call: TRBD2
v_call: TRBV7-9
j_call: TRBJ2-3
clone_size: many
cdr3_nt: TGTGCCAGCAGCTTAGTCGGCGGGGGGGCCTTAAATACGCAGTATTTT
cdr3_aa: CASSLVGGGALNTQYF

d_call: NA
v_call: TRBV7-2
j_call: TRBJ2-7
clone_size: many
cdr3_nt: TGTGCCAGCAGCTTAGCTGGACCTTATCTACCCTACGAGCAGTACTTC
cdr3_aa: CASSLAGPYLPYEQYF

d_call: TRBD2
v_call: TRBV20-1
j_call: TRBJ2-3
clone_size: many
cdr3_nt: TGCAGTGCTAGAGATCCGTGGGGAGCGGGGGCGGGAGATACGCAGTATTTT
cdr3_aa: CSARDPWGAGAGDTQYF

d_call: TRBD2
v_call: TRBV5-1
j_call: TRBJ2-7
clone_size: many
cdr3_nt: TGCGCCAGCAGCCCCGGGACTAGCGGGAGCAATCCCTACGAGCAGTACTTC
cdr3_aa: CASSPGTSGSNPYEQYF

d_call: TRBD2
v_call: TRBV20-1
j_call: TRBJ2-7
clone_size: few
cdr3_nt: TGCTGTGCTTTTGGGGAGGGAAGCGGGCGCCCCTACGAGCAGTACTTC
cdr3_aa: CCAFGEGSGRPYEQYF

d_call: NA
v_call: TRBV29-1
j_call: TRBJ2-1
clone_size: many
cdr3_nt: TGCAGCGTTGTGGGGGATATGGAGAGCTCCTACAATGAGCAGTTCTTC
cdr3_aa: CSVVGDMESSYNEQFF

d_call: NA
v_call: TRBV27
j_call: TRBJ2-7
clone_size: many
cdr3_nt: TGTGCCAGCAGTTTATCACAGGTCCACGAGCAGTACTTC
cdr3_aa: CASSLSQVHEQYF

d_call: TRBD2
v_call: TRBV6-1
j_call: TRBJ2-1
clone_size: many
cdr3_nt: TGTGCCAGCAGCACTAGCGGGGGCCCTTACAATGAGCAGTTCTTC
cdr3_aa: CASSTSGGPYNEQFF

d_call: NA
v_call: TRBV7-8
j_call: TRBJ2-1
clone_size: many
cdr3_nt: TGTGCCAGCAGTCTTACCGGGGGCTCGGAGCAGTTCTTC
cdr3_aa: CASSLTGGSEQFF

d_call: TRBD2
v_call: TRBV10-3
j_call: TRBJ2-7
clone_size: many
cdr3_nt: TGTGCCATCAGTGAGCCACTCCTAGCGGGAGGGTTTTACGAGCAGTACTTC
cdr3_aa: CAISEPLLAGGFYEQYF

d_call: NA
v_call: TRBV18
j_call: TRBJ1-1
clone_size: many
cdr3_nt: TGTGCCAGCTCACCAGGTGCCCCGCACATGAACACTGAAGCTTTCTTT
cdr3_aa: CASSPGAPHMNTEAFF

d_call: NA
v_call: TRBV6-5
j_call: TRBJ1-5
clone_size: many
cdr3_nt: TGTGCCAGCAGTTACAGGGGTGGCAATCAGCCCCAGCATTTT
cdr3_aa: CASSYRGGNQPQHF

d_call: NA
v_call: TRBV5-1
j_call: TRBJ2-7
clone_size: many
cdr3_nt: TGCGCCAGCAGCTTAGGGGCAGCAGACGAGCAGTACTTC
cdr3_aa: CASSLGAADEQYF

d_call: NA
v_call: TRBV11-2
j_call: TRBJ2-7
clone_size: many
cdr3_nt: TGTGCCAGCAGCCCAGTTCGGGGGAGAAGGTACGAGCAGTACTTC
cdr3_aa: CASSPVRGRRYEQYF

d_call: TRBD1
v_call: TRBV5-1
j_call: TRBJ2-7
clone_size: many
cdr3_nt: TGCGCCAGCAGCCGACAGGGAGCGTCCTACGAGCAGTACTTC
cdr3_aa: CASSRQGASYEQYF

d_call: TRBD2
v_call: TRBV7-8
j_call: TRBJ2-2
clone_size: many
cdr3_nt: TGTGCCAGCAGCTTGGCCCCTAGGAGCGGGGGGACCAGGACCGGGGAGCTGTTTTTT
cdr3_aa: CASSLAPRSGGTRTGELFF

d_call: NA
v_call: TRBV12-3/TRBV12-4
j_call: TRBJ1-2
clone_size: NA
cdr3_nt: TGTGCCAGCAGTCCCTTCACCTTTAACTATGGCTACACCTTC
cdr3_aa: CASSPFTFNYGYTF